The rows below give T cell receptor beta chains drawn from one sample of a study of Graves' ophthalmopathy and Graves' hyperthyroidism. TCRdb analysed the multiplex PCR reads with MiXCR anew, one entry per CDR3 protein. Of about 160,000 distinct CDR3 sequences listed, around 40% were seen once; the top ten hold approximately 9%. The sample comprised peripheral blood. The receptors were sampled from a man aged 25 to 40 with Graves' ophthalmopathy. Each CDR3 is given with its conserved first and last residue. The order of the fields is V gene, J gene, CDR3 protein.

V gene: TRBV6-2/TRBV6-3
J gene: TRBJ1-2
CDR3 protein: CASSYHGLVMLVGYGYTF

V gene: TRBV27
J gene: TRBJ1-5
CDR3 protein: CASSFTGNKQPQHF

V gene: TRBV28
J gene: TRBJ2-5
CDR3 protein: CASSPDRGHETQYF

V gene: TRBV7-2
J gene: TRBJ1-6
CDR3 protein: CASSVREDSPLHF

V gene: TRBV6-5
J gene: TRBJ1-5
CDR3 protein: CASSYSFRGLQPQHF

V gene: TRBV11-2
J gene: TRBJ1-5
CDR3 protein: CASSLGREWGNQPQHF

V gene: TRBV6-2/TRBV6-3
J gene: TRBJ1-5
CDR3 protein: CASSYEPGQGWNQPQHF

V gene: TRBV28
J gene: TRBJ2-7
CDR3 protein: CASTHDRGLYEQYF

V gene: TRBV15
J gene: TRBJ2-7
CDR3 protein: CATSRDREDSYEQYF

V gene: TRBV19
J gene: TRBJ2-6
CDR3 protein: CASSAGANVLTF

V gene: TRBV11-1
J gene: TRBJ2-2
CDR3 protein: CASSLNPSGRPGELFF

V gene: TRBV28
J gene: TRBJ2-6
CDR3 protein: CASTETGANVLTF

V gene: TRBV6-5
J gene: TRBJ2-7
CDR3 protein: CASSYQWQGYEQYF

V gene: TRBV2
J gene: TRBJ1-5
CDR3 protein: CASSDPGVDQPQHF

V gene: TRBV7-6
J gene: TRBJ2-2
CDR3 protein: CASSFGTTGELFF

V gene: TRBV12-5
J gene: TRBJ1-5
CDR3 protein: CASGLGRGQPQHF

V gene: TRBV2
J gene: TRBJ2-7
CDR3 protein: CASSEGSDRENEQYF

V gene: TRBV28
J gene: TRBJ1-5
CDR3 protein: CASIGGASQPQHF

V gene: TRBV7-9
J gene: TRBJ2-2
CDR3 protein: CASTSTGPGELFF

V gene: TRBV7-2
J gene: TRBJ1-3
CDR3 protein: CASSPASQGNTIYF

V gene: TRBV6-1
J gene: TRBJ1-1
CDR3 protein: CASSGDNHPTEAFF

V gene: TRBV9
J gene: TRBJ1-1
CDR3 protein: CASSVGTGSTEAFF

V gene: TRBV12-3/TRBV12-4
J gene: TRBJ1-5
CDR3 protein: CASSLGRGLGQPQHF

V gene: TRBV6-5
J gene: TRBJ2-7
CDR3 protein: CASSSRDRGSSYASYEQYF

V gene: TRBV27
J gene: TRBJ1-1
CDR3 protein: CASNRGRAAFF

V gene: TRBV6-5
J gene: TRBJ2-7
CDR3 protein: CASVRRTPYEQYF

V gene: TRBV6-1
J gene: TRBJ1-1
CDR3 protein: CASTNRRGKGNTEAFF

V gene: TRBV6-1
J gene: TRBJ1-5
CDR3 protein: CASRDRSNQPQHF

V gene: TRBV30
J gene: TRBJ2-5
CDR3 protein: CAWSVLGTSQETQYF

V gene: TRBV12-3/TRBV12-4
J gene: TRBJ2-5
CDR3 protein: CASSGGHETQYF

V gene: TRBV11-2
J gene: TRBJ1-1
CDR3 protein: CASSLVGVTGLGTEAFF

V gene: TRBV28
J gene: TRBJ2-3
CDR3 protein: CASSQAAGVVDTDTQYF

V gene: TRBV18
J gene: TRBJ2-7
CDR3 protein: CASSEYTGTAVNEQYF

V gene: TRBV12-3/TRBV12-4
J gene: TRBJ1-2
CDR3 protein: CASSLVVGNGYTF

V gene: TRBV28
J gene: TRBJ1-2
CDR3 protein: CASSVGTNDGTF

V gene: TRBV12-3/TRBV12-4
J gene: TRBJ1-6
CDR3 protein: CASSPPGSNSPLHF

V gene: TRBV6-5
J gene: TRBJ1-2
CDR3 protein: CASSYSGGGDGYTF

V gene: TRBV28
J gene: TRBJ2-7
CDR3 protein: CASSSISAGAYEQYF

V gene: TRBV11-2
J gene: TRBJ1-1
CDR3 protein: CASSLYPKGDFAVNTEAFF

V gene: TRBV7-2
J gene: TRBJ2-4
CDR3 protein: CASSPRLGNIQYF